The 22 T cell receptor beta chains listed next were all sequenced from one sample in a study of cytomegalovirus exposure and HLA in healthy donors. It was with 60 Vbeta and 13 Jbeta primers that the PCR ran. Measured with immunoSEQ multiplex PCR; TCRdb has only the in-frame clones, and not every one. The data contain over 90,000 clones, 65% to 85% of them singletons. The material sequenced was PBMCs. The source is a man in his forties in good health and CMV-seropositive.

The J gene is TRBJ1-5, the V gene TRBV27, with 9 bases lining up with TRBD1. The CDR3 extends over 14 amino acids. The germline V gene encodes CDR1 MNHEY and CDR2 SMNVEV (reference sequence). With V trimmed by 10 bases and J by 3 bases, 7 bases remained unmatched. This CDR3 is CATSGTGPNQPQHF. The DNA for the CDR3 is TGTGCCACCTCTGGGACAGGGCCCAATCAGCCCCAGCATTTT.

This chain uses TRBV6-5 with TRBJ1-1, with no clear D. The germline gives CDR1 MNHEY, CDR2 SVGAGI. Between the trimmed V and J ends, which lost 9 bases and 4 bases, there was a span of 12 bases. The CDR3 spans 12 residues. This CDR3 is CASRSPGTEAFF. As DNA, the CDR3 is TGTGCCAGTAGGTCTCCGGGCACTGAAGCTTTCTTT.

V usage is TRBV6-1 and J usage is TRBJ1-2, with D perhaps matching TRBD1 (5 bases). V lost 1 base, J lost 5 bases, and 11 bases lay in between. Germline CDR1 MNHNS, CDR2 SASEGT. The CDR3 spans 14 residues. This CDR3 reads CASSEEGRVYGYTF. The CDR3 DNA reads as TGTGCCAGCAGTGAAGAAGGCAGGGTTTATGGCTACACCTTC.

This chain joins TRBV19 and TRBJ1-3, with 8 positions matching TRBD1. Germline CDR1 LNHDA, CDR2 SQIVND (reference sequence). Germline trimming cut 5 bases from V and 0 bases from J; bases unmatched to any gene: 9. The CDR3 totals 17 residues. CDR3 nucleotides: TGTGCCAGTAGTGCACCAGGGGGCTCTTACTCTGGAAACACCATATATTTT. It is translated as CASSAPGGSYSGNTIYF.

V gene TRBV15 combines with J gene TRBJ1-4; no clear D. CDR1 is LNHNV, CDR2 YYDKDF, per germline (reference sequence). The CDR3 covers 15 residues. Between the trimmed V and J ends, which lost 1 base and 8 bases, there was a span of 14 bases. The CDR3 loop is CATSRAGSLDEKLFF. DNA of the CDR3: TGTGCCACCAGCAGAGCCGGCAGTCTAGACGAAAAACTGTTTTTT.

CDR3 loop: CASSEGLAGGQGDTQYF. Written as DNA, the CDR3 is TGTGCCAGCAGTGAAGGGCTAGCGGGGGGGCAAGGTGATACGCAGTATTTT. This chain connects TRBV6-1 to TRBJ2-3; TRBD2 aligns across 12 bases. V lost 1 base to trimming and J lost 6 bases; unmatched junction nucleotides: 8. This CDR3 has 17 amino acids. Germline CDR1 reads MNHNS; CDR2 reads SASEGT.

The CDR3 bases are TGTGCCAGCAGCTTAATCGGGGTTGAAGCTTTCTTT. Translating it yields CASSLIGVEAFF. V is TRBV7-9 and J is TRBJ1-1; D not certain. Germline CDR1 reads SEHNR; CDR2 reads FQNEAQ (reference sequence). V lost 2 bases and J 7 bases, leaving 8 bases between the germline ends. This CDR3 spans 12 amino acids.

The gene calls are TRBV25-1 and TRBJ2-3; 14 positions match TRBD2. The J segment lost 3 bases and the V segment lost 4 bases, leaving 9 bases of the junction unmatched. Germline V gene data show CDR1 as MGHDK and CDR2 as SYGVNS. The CDR3 is made up of 18 amino acids. In nucleotides, the CDR3 is TGTGCCAGCAGTGGTTCGGGACTAGCGGGAGTACGGACAGATACGCAGTATTTT. Residues: CASSGSGLAGVRTDTQYF.

The genes are TRBV2 and TRBJ2-1, with D possibly being TRBD2 (6 bases). In germline, CDR1 is SNHLY, CDR2 FYNNEI. The CDR3 totals 15 residues. Trimming took off 7 bases at V and 6 bases at J, with 19 bases between the two ends. The CDR3 sequence: CASILQTRSSNEQFF. Here the CDR3 DNA reads TGTGCCAGCATACTCCAGACTAGATCATCCAATGAGCAGTTCTTC.

The chain has TRBV30 and TRBJ1-2; D perhaps matches TRBD1 (5 bases). The V end was cut by 5 bases, the J end by 7 bases, with 8 bases between. The germline V gene has CDR1 GTSNPN and CDR2 SVGIG (reference sequence). This CDR3 is built from 10 residues. The CDR3 DNA follows: TGTGCCTGGTGGGGGGGTGGCTACACCTTC. Its translation: CAWWGGGYTF. The whole variable domain, remainder taken from reference TRBV30 and TRBJ1-2, is SQTIHQWPATLVQPVGSPLSLECTVEGTSNPNLYWYRQAAGRGLQLLFYSVGIGQISSEVPQNLSASRPQDRQFILSSKKLLLSDSGFYLCAWWGGGYTFGSGTRLTVV.

The chain combines TRBV2 with TRBJ2-7; 7 bases are a match to TRBD1. The CDR3 spans 13 residues. V lost 5 bases to trimming and J lost 3 bases; unmatched junction nucleotides: 4. Germline V gives CDR1 SNHLY, CDR2 FYNNEI. For the CDR3, the DNA is TGTGCCAGCAGTCGGACAGGACACTACGAGCAGTACTTC. It translates to CASSRTGHYEQYF.

The CDR3 loop is CASSFPTAPGYTF. The CDR3, as DNA: TGTGCCAGCAGTTTCCCGACAGCCCCTGGCTACACCTTC. This rearrangement joins TRBV28 to TRBJ1-2; TRBD1 is a possible D gene (5 bases). The ends were cut back, 3 bases at V and 7 bases at J, with 12 bases in the middle. Germline CDR1 MDHEN, CDR2 SYDVKM. The CDR3 has 13 residues.

The J gene is TRBJ2-3, the V gene TRBV7-6; 11 positions match TRBD2. This CDR3 spans 20 amino acids. Germline V gene data show CDR1 as SGHVS and CDR2 as FNYEAQ. Trimming cost V 2 bases and J 0 bases; bases outside gene matches: 13. CDR3 DNA: TGTGCCAGCAGCTTAATGCCTAGCGGGGGGAAAACCTCTAGCACAGATACGCAGTATTTT. It specifies CASSLMPSGGKTSSTDTQYF.

The CDR3 loop is CASRGQRHQETQYF. CDR3 sequence (DNA): TGTGCCAGCAGGGGACAGCGCCACCAAGAGACCCAGTACTTC. The V and J genes are TRBV6-1 and TRBJ2-5; TRBD1 agrees at 7 bases. The germline V gene encodes CDR1 MNHNS and CDR2 SASEGT. Trimming cost V 6 bases and J 0 bases; bases outside gene matches: 4. The CDR3 loop spans 14 amino acids.

The CDR3 coding sequence is TGTGCCAGCAGTCCCCTGTCAGAGGATCAGCCCCAGCATTTT. This codes for CASSPLSEDQPQHF. The chain recombines TRBV28 with TRBJ1-5; no clear D. This CDR3 has 14 residues. The ends were cut back, 5 bases at V and 5 bases at J, with 13 bases in the middle. CDR1 is MDHEN and CDR2 is SYDVKM in the germline V gene.

This clone has only a few counts. The chain employs TRBV7-9 and TRBJ2-7; TRBD1 matches at 8 bases. CDR1 is SEHNR, CDR2 FQNEAQ, per germline (reference sequence). The CDR3 loop spans 14 amino acids. V shed 3 bases, J shed 3 bases, and the junction held 4 bases outside the gene matches. This CDR3 is CASSLTGVDYEQYF. The CDR3 nucleotides read TGTGCCAGCAGCTTGACAGGGGTCGACTACGAGCAGTACTTC.

J is TRBJ2-1 and V is TRBV19; 14 nucleotides agree with TRBD2. Looked up from germline, CDR1 is LNHDA and CDR2 is SQIVND (reference sequence). The CDR3 is 17 amino acids. V was pared by 3 bases and J by 6 bases, with 7 bases of the junction left unmatched. DNA of the CDR3: TGTGCCAGTAGTATTGTTTCCGGGACTAGCGGGGGCAATGAGCAGTTCTTC. It translates to CASSIVSGTSGGNEQFF. The full variable domain, rest sourced from reference TRBV19 and TRBJ2-1, is DGGITQSPKYLFRKEGQNVTLSCEQNLNHDAMYWYRQDPGQGLRLIYYSQIVNDFQKGDIAEGYSVSREKKESFPLTVTSAQKNPTAFYLCASSIVSGTSGGNEQFFGPGTRLTVL.

The chain uses TRBV5-1 and TRBJ1-1; D perhaps matches TRBD1 (6 bases). V dropped 5 bases and J dropped 5 bases, with 19 bases sitting between them. The CDR3 is made up of 15 amino acids. Looked up from germline, CDR1 is SGHRS and CDR2 is YFSETQ. This chain's CDR3 is CASSSGTTHGTEAFF. The CDR3 nucleotides are TGCGCCAGCAGTTCCGGGACAACCCACGGGACTGAAGCTTTCTTT.

This clone has only one observation. V gene TRBV7-9 combines with J gene TRBJ1-1; 9 nucleotides line up with TRBD1. Germline CDR1 and CDR2: SEHNR and FQNEAQ (reference sequence). V was clipped by 5 bases and J by 4 bases; unmatched bases: 8. This CDR3 contains 15 residues. CDR3 bases: TGTGCCAGCAGCCGTTTGACAGGGGGAAGCACTGAAGCTTTCTTT. Protein sequence: CASSRLTGGSTEAFF.

V usage is TRBV6-4 and J usage is TRBJ1-4; D uncertain. From germline, CDR1 is MRHNA and CDR2 SNTAGT. The CDR3 sequence is 15 residues long. V was clipped by 2 bases and J by 4 bases, with 11 bases between them. This CDR3 is CASSDGPVVNEKLFF. CDR3 DNA: TGTGCCAGCAGTGACGGGCCAGTTGTTAATGAAAAACTGTTTTTT.

About this clone: Other DNA sequences in this specimen translate into the identical CDR3. V and J are TRBV5-6 and TRBJ1-5; no reliable D call. This CDR3 region has 14 residues. V was trimmed by 0 bases and J by 2 bases, leaving 6 bases between them. Germline V gene sequence: CDR1 SGHDT, CDR2 YYEEEE. The CDR3 DNA reads TGTGCCAGCAGCTTGGGGGGAGGCAATCAGCCCCAGCATTTT. It yields the protein CASSLGGGNQPQHF.

The V call is TRBV11-2, the J call TRBJ2-7, with 8 bases aligning to TRBD1. CDR3 size: 17 residues. V trimming: 1 base; J trimming: 4 bases; junction bases outside the gene matches: 12. Per the germline V gene, CDR1 is SGHAT and CDR2 is FQNNGV. The CDR3 DNA is TGTGCCAGCAGCTTAGCCTCCCCCGCAGGGGGCCTATACGAGCAGTACTTC. It codes for CASSLASPAGGLYEQYF.